This TCR beta chain was sequenced during a study of shared clonotypes between healthy human individuals. Some clones are missing from TCRdb's copy, which holds only in-frame ones; the method was immunoSEQ multiplex PCR. The data contain fewer than 3 million clones, 85% to 95% of them singletons. Only Caucasian adults living in Nashville, Tennessee made up the donor group. The CDR3 loop spans 13 amino acids. Trimming shortened V by 7 bases and J by 0 bases, and 9 bases separated the two germline ends. The germline V gene encodes CDR1 SNHLY and CDR2 FYNNEI. This clone was picked up a small number of times. Within the sample, other DNA sequences also encode this same CDR3.

Material for sequencing was naive CD4+ T cells from PBMCs. Subset meaning: CD45RA+ positively selected. This TCR came from a man younger than 35 in good health. Some clones in this sample may be carry-over from other donors' samples. The rearrangement uses TRBV2 and TRBJ1-1; no reliable D call. Here the CDR3 reads CASTRTVNTEAFF. The DNA of the CDR3 is TGTGCCAGCACCCGAACAGTGAACACTGAAGCTTTCTTT. Combining the CDR3 with reference TRBV2 and TRBJ1-1 gives the whole variable domain EPEVTQTPSHQVTQMGQEVILRCVPISNHLYFYWYRQILGQKVEFLVSFYNNEISEKSEIFDDQFSVERPDGSNFTLKIRSTKLEDSAMYFCASTRTVNTEAFFGQGTRLTVV.